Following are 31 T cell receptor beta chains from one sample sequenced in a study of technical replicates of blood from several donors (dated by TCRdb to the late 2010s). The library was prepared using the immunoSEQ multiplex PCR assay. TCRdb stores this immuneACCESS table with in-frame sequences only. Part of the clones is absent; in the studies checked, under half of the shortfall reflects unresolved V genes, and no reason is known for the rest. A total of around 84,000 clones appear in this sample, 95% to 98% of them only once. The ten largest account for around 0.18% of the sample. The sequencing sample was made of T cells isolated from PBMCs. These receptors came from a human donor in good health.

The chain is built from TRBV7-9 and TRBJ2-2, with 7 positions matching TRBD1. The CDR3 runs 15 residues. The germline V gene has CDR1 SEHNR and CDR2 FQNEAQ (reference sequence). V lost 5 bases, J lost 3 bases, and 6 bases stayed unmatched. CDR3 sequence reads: CASSLDRVDTGELFF. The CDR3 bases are TGTGCCAGCAGCCTAGACAGGGTGGACACCGGGGAGCTGTTTTTT. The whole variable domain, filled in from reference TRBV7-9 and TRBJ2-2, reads DTGVSQNPRHKITKRGQNVTFRCDPISEHNRLYWYRQTLGQGPEFLTYFQNEAQLEKSRLLSDRFSAERPKGSFSTLEIQRTEQGDSAMYLCASSLDRVDTGELFFGEGSRLTVL.

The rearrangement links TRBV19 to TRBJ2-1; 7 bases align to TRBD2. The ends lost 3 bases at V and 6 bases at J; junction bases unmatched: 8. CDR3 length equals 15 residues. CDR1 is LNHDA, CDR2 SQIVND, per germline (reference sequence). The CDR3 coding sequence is TGTGCCAGTAGTATGATCCCAAGCGGGATCAATGAGCAGTTCTTC. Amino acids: CASSMIPSGINEQFF.

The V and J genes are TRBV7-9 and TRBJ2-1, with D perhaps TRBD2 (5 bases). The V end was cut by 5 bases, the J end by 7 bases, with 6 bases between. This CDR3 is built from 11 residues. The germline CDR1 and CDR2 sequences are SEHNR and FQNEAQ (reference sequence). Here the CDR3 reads CASSPGNEQFF. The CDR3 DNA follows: TGTGCCAGCAGCCCGGGGAATGAGCAGTTCTTC.

The CDR3 here is CASSPQPGQGVGGKKLFF. As DNA, the CDR3 is TGTGCCAGCAGCCCCCAACCGGGACAGGGTGTGGGGGGGAAAAAACTGTTTTTT. The chain combines TRBV5-4 with TRBJ1-4, with 9 bases that match TRBD1. From germline, CDR1 is SGHNT and CDR2 YYREEE (reference sequence). The CDR3 is made up of 18 amino acids. V lost 4 bases to trimming and J lost 9 bases; unmatched junction nucleotides: 19. The entire variable domain, with the rest obtained from reference TRBV5-4 and TRBJ1-4, is as follows: ETGVTQSPTHLIKTRGQQVTLRCSSQSGHNTVSWYQQALGQGPQFIFQYYREEENGRGNFPPRFSGLQFPNYSSELNVNALELDDSALYLCASSPQPGQGVGGKKLFFGSGTQLSVL.

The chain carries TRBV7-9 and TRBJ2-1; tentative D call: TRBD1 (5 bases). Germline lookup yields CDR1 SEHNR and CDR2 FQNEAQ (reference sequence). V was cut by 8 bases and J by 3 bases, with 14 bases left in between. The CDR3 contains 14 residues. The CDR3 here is CASHQGHGYNEQFF. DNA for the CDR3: TGTGCCAGCCACCAAGGACACGGCTACAATGAGCAGTTCTTC.

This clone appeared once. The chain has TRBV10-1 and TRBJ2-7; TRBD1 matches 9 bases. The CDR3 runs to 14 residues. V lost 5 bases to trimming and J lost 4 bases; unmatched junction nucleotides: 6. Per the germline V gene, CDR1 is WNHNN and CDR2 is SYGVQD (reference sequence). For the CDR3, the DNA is TGCGCCAGCAGTACAGGGGGCGCGGATTACGAGCAGTACTTC. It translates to CASSTGGADYEQYF.

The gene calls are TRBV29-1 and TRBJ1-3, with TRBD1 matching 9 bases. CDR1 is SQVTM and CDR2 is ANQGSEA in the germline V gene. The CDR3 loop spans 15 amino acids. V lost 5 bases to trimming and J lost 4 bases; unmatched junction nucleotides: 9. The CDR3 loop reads CSVKTGGAYGNTIYF. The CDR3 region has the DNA TGCAGCGTTAAAACAGGGGGCGCGTACGGAAACACCATATATTTT. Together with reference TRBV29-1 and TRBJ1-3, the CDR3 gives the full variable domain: SAVISQKPSRDICQRGTSLTIQCQVDSQVTMMFWYRQQPGQSLTLIATANQGSEATYESGFVIDKFPISRPNLTFSTLTVSNMSPEDSSIYLCSVKTGGAYGNTIYFGEGSWLTVV.

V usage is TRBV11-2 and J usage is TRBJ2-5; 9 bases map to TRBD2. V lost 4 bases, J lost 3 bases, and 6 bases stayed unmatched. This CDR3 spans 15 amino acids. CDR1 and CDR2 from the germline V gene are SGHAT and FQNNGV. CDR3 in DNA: TGTGCCAGCAGCTCAAATAGCGGGAGAAAAGAGACCCAGTACTTC. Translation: CASSSNSGRKETQYF.

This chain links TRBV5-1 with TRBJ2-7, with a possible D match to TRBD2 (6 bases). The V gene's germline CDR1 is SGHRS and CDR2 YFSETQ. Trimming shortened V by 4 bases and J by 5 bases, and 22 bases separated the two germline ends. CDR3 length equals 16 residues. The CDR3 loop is CASSPTQGGTFNEQYF. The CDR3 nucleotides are TGCGCCAGCAGCCCCACCCAAGGAGGGACTTTCAACGAGCAGTACTTC.

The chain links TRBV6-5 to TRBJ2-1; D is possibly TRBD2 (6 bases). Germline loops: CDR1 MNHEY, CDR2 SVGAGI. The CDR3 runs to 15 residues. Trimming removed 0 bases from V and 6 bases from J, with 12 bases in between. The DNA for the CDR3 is TGTGCCAGCAGTTACTCTGGCGGGATATCCAATGAGCAGTTCTTC. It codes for CASSYSGGISNEQFF.

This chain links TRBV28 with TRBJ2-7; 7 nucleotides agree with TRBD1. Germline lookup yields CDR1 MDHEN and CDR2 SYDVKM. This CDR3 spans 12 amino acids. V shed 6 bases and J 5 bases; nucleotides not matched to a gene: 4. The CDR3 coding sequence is TGTGCCAGCAGCCGGGACAGCCACGAGCAGTACTTC. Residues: CASSRDSHEQYF.

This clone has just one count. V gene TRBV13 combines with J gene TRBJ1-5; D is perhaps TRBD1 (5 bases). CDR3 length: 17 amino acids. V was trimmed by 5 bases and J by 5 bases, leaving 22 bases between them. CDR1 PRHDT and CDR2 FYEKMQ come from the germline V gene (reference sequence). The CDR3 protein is CASSLSLGEGIHQPQHF. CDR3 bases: TGTGCCAGCAGCCTGTCATTAGGGGAGGGGATACATCAGCCCCAGCATTTT.

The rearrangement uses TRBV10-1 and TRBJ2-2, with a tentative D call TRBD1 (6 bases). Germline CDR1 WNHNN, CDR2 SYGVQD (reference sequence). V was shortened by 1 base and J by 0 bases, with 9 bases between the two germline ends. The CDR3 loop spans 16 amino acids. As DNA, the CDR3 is TGCGCCAGCAGTGAGTACAGGGCGGCGAACACCGGGGAGCTGTTTTTT. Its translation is CASSEYRAANTGELFF.

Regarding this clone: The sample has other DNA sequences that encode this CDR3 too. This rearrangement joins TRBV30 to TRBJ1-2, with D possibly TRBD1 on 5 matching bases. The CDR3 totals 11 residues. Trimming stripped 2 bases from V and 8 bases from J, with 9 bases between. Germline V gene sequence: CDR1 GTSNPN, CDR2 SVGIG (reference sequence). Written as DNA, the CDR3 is TGTGCCTGGAGTCCCGGGGGAGGCTACACCTTC. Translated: CAWSPGGGYTF.

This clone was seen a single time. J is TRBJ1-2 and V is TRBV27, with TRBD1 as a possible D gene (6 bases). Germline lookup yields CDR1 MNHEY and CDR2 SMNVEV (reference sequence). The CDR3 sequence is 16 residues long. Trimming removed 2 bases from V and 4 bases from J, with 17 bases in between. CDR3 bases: TGTGCCAGCAGTTTAGGTCCAGACAGGCTGCTCTATGGCTACACCTTC. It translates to CASSLGPDRLLYGYTF.

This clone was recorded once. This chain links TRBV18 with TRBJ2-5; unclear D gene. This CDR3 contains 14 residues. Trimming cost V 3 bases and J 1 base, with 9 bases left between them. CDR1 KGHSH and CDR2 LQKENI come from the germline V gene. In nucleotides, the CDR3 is TGTGCCAGCTCACCCCGCCGAGTCCAAGAGACCCAGTACTTC. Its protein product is CASSPRRVQETQYF.

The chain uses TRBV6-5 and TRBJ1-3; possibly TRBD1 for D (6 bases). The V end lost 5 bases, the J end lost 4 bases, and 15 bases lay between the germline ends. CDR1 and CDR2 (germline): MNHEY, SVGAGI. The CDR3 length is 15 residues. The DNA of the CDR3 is TGTGCCAGCAGTCCCCAAACAGGGTCCGGAAACACCATATATTTT. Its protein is CASSPQTGSGNTIYF.

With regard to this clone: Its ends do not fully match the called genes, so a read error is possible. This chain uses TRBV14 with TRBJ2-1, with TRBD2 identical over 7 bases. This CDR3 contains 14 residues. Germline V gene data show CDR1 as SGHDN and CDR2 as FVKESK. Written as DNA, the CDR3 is TGTGCCAGCAGCCACGGACTAGAAACTTCTGAGCTGTTCTTC. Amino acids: CASSHGLETSELFF.

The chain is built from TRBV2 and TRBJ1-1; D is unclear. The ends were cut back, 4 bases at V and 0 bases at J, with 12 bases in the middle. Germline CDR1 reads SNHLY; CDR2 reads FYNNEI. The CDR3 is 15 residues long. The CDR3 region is CASSGSGIMNTEAFF. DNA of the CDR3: TGTGCCAGCAGTGGGTCCGGGATCATGAACACTGAAGCTTTCTTT.

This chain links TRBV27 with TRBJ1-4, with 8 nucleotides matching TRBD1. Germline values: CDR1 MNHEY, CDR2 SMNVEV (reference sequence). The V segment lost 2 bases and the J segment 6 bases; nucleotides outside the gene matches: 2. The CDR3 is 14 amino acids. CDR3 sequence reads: CASSLTGGDEKLFF. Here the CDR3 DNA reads TGTGCCAGCAGTTTAACAGGGGGTGATGAAAAACTGTTTTTT.

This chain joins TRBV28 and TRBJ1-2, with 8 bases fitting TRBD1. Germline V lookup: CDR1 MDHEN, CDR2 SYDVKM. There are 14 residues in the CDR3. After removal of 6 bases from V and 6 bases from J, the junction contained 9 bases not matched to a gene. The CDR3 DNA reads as TGTGCCAGCAGCCTCCTAGGGACAGGCGATGGCTACACCTTC. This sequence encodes CASSLLGTGDGYTF.

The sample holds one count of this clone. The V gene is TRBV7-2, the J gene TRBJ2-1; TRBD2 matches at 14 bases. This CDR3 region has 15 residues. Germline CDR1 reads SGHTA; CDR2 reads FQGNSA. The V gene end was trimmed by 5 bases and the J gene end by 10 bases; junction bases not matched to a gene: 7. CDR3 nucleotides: TGTGCCAGCAGCCCCCGGACTAGCGGGGGGAGGGAGCAGTTCTTC. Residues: CASSPRTSGGREQFF.

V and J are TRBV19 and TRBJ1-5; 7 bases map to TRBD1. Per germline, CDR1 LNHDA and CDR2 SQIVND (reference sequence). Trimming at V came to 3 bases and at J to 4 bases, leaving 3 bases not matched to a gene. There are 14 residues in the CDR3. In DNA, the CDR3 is TGTGCCAGTAGTATTGACAGGGTTAATCAGCCCCAGCATTTT. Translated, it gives CASSIDRVNQPQHF.

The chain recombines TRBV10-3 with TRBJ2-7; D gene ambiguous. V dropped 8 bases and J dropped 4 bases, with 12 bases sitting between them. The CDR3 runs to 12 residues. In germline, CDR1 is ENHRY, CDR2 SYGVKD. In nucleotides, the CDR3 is TGTGCCATCGCGGTTAGAGATTACGAGCAGTACTTC. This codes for CAIAVRDYEQYF.

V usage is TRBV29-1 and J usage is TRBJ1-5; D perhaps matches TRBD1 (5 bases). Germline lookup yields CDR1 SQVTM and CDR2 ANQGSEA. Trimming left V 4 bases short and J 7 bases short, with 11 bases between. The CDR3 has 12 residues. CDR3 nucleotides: TGCAGCGTTGGGAGGGGCGGGCAGCCCCAGCATTTT. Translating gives CSVGRGGQPQHF.

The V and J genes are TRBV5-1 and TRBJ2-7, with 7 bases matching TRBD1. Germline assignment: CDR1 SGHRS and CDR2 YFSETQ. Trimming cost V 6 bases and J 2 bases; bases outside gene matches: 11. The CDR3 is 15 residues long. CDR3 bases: TGCGCCAGCACCACATCGACAGGGCGGACCTACGAGCAGTACTTC. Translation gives CASTTSTGRTYEQYF. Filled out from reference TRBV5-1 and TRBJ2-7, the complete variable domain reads KAGVTQTPRYLIKTRGQQVTLSCSPISGHRSVSWYQQTPGQGLQFLFEYFSETQRNKGNFPGRFSGRQFSNSRSEMNVSTLELGDSALYLCASTTSTGRTYEQYFGPGTRLTVT.

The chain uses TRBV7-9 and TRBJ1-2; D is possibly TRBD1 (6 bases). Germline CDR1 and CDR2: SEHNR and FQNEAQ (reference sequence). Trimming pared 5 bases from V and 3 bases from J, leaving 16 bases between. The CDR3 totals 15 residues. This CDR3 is CASSTSQGSYYGYTF. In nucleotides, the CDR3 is TGTGCCAGCAGCACCTCTCAGGGGAGTTACTATGGCTACACCTTC.

The CDR3 reads CASSWPQGVFRNTEAFF. The CDR3 DNA sequence: TGTGCCAGCAGCTGGCCACAGGGGGTCTTTAGGAACACTGAAGCTTTCTTT. The chain uses TRBV7-8 and TRBJ1-1; TRBD1 aligns across 8 bases. The CDR3 loop spans 17 amino acids. CDR1 is SGHVS, CDR2 FQNEAQ, per germline. Unmatched junction bases numbered 11, after V lost 4 bases and J lost 1 base.

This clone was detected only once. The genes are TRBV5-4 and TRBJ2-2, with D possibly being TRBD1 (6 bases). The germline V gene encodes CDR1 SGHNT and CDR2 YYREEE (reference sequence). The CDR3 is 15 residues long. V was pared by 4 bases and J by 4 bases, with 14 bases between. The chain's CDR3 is CASSPPTGPTGELFF. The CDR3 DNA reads TGTGCCAGCAGCCCTCCAACAGGGCCCACCGGGGAGCTGTTTTTT.

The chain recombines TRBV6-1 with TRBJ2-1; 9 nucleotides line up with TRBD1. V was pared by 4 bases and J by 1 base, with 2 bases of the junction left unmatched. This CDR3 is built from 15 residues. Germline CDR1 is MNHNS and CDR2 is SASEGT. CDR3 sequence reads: CASSADRGSYNEQFF. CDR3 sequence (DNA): TGTGCCAGCAGTGCGGACAGGGGTTCCTACAATGAGCAGTTCTTC.

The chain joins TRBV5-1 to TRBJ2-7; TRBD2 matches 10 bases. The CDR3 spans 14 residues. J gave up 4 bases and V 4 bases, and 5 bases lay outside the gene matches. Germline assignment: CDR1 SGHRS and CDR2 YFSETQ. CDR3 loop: CASSDSSGSYEQYF. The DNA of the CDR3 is TGCGCCAGCAGCGATTCTAGCGGGAGTTACGAGCAGTACTTC.